This TCR beta chain was profiled in a study of radiotherapy plus CTLA-4 blockade in lung cancer. The protocol was immunoSEQ multiplex PCR, while the TCRdb copy is restricted to in-frame clones and leaves out a portion. The repertoire holds some 60,000 clones, with around 80% as singletons. The CDR3 is 18 amino acids. Germline values: CDR1 SGDLS, CDR2 YYNGEE. Trimming left V 0 bases short and J 3 bases short, with 21 bases between. The chain has TRBV9 and TRBJ1-2, with D perhaps TRBD1 (6 bases). The source is a human donor with non-small cell lung cancer who had a partial response to radiotherapy plus ipilimumab. Source: peripheral blood, taken from a patient treated with radiotherapy plus ipilimumab. This CDR3 reads CASSVEDIPGSGDYGYTF. CDR3 bases: TGTGCCAGCAGCGTAGAAGACATACCGGGATCAGGGGACTATGGCTACACCTTC. Full variable domain (rest looked up from reference TRBV9 and TRBJ1-2): DSGVTQTPKHLITATGQRVTLRCSPRSGDLSVYWYQQSLDQGLQFLIQYYNGEERAKGNILERFSAQQFPDLHSELNLSSLELGDSALYFCASSVEDIPGSGDYGYTFGSGTRLTVV.